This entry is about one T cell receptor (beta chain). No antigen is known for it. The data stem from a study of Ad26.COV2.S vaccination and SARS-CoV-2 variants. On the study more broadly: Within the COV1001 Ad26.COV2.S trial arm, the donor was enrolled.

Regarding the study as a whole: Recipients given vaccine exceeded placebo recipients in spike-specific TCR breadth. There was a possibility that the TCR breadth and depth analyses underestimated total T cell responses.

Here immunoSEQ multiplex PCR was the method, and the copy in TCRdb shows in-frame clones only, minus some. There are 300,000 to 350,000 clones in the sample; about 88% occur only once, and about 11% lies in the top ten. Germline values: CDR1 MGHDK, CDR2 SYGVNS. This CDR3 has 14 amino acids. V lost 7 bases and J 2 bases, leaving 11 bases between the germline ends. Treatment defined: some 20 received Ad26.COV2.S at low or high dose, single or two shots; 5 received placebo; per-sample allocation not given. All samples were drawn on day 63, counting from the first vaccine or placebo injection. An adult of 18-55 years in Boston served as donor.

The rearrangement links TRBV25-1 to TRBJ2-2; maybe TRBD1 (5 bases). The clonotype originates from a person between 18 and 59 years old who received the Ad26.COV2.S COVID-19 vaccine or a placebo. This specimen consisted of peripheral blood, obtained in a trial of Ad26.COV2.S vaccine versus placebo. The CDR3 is CASKKGPNTGELFF. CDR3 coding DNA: TGTGCCAGCAAAAAGGGGCCTAACACCGGGGAGCTGTTTTTT.